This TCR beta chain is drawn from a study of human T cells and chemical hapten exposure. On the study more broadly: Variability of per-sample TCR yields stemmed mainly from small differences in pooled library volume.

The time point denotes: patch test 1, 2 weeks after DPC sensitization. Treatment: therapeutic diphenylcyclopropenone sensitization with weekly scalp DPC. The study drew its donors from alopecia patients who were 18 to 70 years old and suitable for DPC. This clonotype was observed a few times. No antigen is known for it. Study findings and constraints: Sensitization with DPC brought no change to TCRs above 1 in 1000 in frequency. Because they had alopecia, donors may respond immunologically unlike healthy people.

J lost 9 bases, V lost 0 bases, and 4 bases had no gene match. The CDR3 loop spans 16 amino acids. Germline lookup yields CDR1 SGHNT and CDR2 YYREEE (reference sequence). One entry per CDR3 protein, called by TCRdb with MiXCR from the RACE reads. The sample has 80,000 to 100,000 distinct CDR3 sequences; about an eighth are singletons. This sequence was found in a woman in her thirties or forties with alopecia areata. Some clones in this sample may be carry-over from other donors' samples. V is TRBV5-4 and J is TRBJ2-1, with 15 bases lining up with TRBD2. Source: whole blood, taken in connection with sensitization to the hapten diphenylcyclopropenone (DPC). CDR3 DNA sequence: TGTGCCAGCAGCTTGGGGGGACTAGCGGGAGGTGGTGAGCAGTTCTTC. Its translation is CASSLGGLAGGGEQFF.